The entry below describes one T cell receptor (beta chain). There are many counts of this clonotype. Its antigen is unknown. It has no much larger one-base neighbor in the sample; base qualities were not kept. This entry belongs to a study of T cell repertoires in cytomegalovirus infection (dated by TCRdb to between 2017 and 2020). A note on the overall study: Because public TCR beta signatures pointed to carriage of CMV infection together with the matching HLA type, the HLA type of each donor mattered for the analysis. Overall results and qualifications from the work: In the ex vivo response, HLA-C-restricted CMV-specific TCR beta clonotypes were dominant, and in two of eight donors the single most frequent clonotype came from this HLA-C-restricted group. In both this cohort and an independent roughly 360-donor cohort, the cumulative frequency of public TCR beta family members distinguished carriers of CMV infection plus the relevant HLA type.

The sequencer listed for this sample is Illumina HiSeq 1500. The public reads were reprocessed in TCRdb via fastp at Q25 and MiXCR, keeping in-frame beta chains. Each entry is one CDR3 protein sequence, shown with its most common DNA and genes. The sample records fewer than 250,000 distinct CDR3 sequences, roughly 12% of which are singletons. The ten largest clones add up to approximately 1.6% of the sample. The V end loses 7 bases and the J end loses 2 bases, and a stretch of 5 bases separates them. For CDR1 and CDR2, the germline V gene (reference sequence) lists MNHNY and SVGAGI. The CDR3 measures 11 amino acids from cysteine to phenylalanine. Only the CDR3 region is kept as DNA, spanning 33 bases read in frame from base 1.

The material sequenced was PBMCs. The V and J segments used are TRBV6-6 and TRBJ2-5, with the D gene call left open. This TCR came from a human donor in good health (CMV status not recorded). Some clones in this sample may be carry-over from other donors' samples. The DNA sequence is as follows: TGTGCCAGCAAGTTACAAGAGACCCAGTACTTC. The translation is CASKLQETQYF.